This TCR beta chain was profiled in a study of spatial heterogeneity in lung cancer (dated by TCRdb to about 2019). Study-wide context: Donors were 70 or so patients with early-stage, untreated non-small cell lung cancer from the lung TRACERx cohort. Follow-up PBMC samples were sequenced whenever available, with the median time to follow-up being 2 to 3 years after resection. Beta-chain transcripts were consistently detected in greater numbers than alpha-chain transcripts, which likely reflected higher beta-chain transcript abundance. In the raw uncorrected reads, each unique combination of TCR and UMI appeared more than ten times on average. TCR alpha and beta repertoires were quantitatively compared across multiple tumor regions, matched nontumor lung and blood in non-small cell lung cancer. The study linked features of the TCR repertoire to counts of nonsynonymous mutations, which were determined by whole-exome sequencing of tumor tissue. At surgery, both alpha and beta chains were TCR-sequenced in approximately 210 tumor regions, approximately 64 matched nontumor lung samples and 50 to 60 PBMC samples. Results the study describes overall, beyond this receptor: Comparisons of baseline and follow-up blood repertoires included only 15 or so patients. Confirming at a functional level the hypothesis that regional TCRs recognize regional mutations was considered to require additional single-cell paired TCR alpha and beta sequencing. Ubiquitous expanded tumor TCRs were found in blood more often at tumor resection than at routine follow-up.

V is reduced by 5 bases and J by 5 bases, leaving a spacing of 10 bases between them. The CDR3, cysteine through phenylalanine, is 13 amino acids long. Only the CDR3 part of the read is kept: 39 bases, read in frame from the first base. In the germline V gene, CDR1 corresponds to SGHTA and CDR2 to FQGNSA. According to the study, the label for this sample's time point signals: blood at routine non-recurrence follow-up after resection. Whole RNA extracted from tumor and nontumor lung tissue, or from cryopreserved PBMC samples, was used for TCR sequencing without cell sorting. Only patients with enough RNA available from two or more tumor regions were chosen for TCR sequencing. Library prep was done by 5' RACE. The sequencing machine was a NextSeq 500. The TCR library protocol attached a unique molecular identifier to each TCR cDNA molecule to allow correction of PCR and sequencing errors. As for the original processing: Decombinator tools were used for TCR identification, UMI-based error correction and CDR3 extraction. Expanded TCRs were defined as those above a frequency of 2 per 1,000, corresponding to the top 1% of the tumor frequency distribution. Renyi diversity was computed with the R vegan package after each repertoire had been subsampled 100 times to 5,000 TCRs. CDR3 similarity networks were built from amino acid triplet string-kernel similarity, connecting CDR3s with pairwise similarity above 0.82. The public sequencing data were trimmed at Q25 with fastp and processed into clonotypes with MiXCR by TCRdb, which kept only in-frame beta chains. Rows merge per CDR3 protein into single entries with the most common DNA and genes. The V and J calls and clone size come from TCRdb's table, not from the authors' own analysis. The sample yields about 120,000 distinct CDR3 sequences; 9% to 15% were counted once. Jointly, the top ten make up roughly 15% of the sample.

This clonotype was recorded a few times. The specificity of this receptor is unknown. Per-base qualities were not stored, and no clone one base away is much larger. This TCR was recovered from a male donor with early-stage non-small cell lung cancer. The rearrangement joined TRBV7-2 to TRBJ1-5; no D gene call is confident. Sequenced material: PBMCs, taken at follow-up. CDR3 region: CASSTGMYQPQHF. Here is the DNA: TGTGCCAGCAGCACCGGCATGTATCAGCCCCAGCATTTT.